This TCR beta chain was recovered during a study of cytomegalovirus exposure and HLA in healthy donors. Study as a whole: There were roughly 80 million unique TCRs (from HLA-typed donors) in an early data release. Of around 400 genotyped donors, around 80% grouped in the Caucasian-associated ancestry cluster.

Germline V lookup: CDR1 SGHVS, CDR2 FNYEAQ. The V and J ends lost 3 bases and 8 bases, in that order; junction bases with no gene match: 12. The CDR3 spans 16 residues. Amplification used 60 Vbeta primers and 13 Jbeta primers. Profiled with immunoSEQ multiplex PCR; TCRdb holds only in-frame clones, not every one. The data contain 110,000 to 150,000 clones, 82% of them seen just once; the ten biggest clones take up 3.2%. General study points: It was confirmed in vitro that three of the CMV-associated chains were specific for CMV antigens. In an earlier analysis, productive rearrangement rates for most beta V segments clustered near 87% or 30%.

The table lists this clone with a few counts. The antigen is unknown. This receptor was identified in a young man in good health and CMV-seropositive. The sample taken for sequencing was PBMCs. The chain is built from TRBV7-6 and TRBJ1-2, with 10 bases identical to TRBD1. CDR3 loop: CASSLVTGGLGKGYTF. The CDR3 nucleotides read TGTGCCAGCAGCTTGGTGACAGGGGGCTTGGGGAAAGGCTACACCTTC. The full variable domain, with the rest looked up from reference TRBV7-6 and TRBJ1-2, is GAGVSQSPRYKVTKRGQDVALRCDPISGHVSLYWYRQALGQGPEFLTYFNYEAQQDKSGLPNDRFSAERPEGSISTLTIQRTEQRDSAMYRCASSLVTGGLGKGYTFGSGTRLTVV.